The rows below give T cell receptor beta chains drawn from one sample of a study of shared clonotypes between healthy human individuals. Clones were read by immunoSEQ multiplex PCR, and TCRdb kept only the in-frame ones, dropping some. The sample lists around 2,000,000 clones; around 96% were seen once. The specimen was naive CD8+ T cells sorted from blood. The receptors shown here come from a man between 18 and 35 years old in good health. Each CDR3 is given with its conserved first and last residue. Fields, in order: clone size, D gene, J gene, V gene, CDR3 protein, CDR3 DNA. D genes are given only for firm matches. Clone size appears in some rows only: once, few, many, or a class for an expanded clone.

abundance: -; d_gene: TRBD2; j_gene: TRBJ2-2; v_gene: TRBV19; CDR3aa: CASSTIAGPNTGELFF; CDR3nt: TGTGCCAGTAGTACCATAGCGGGCCCGAACACCGGGGAGCTGTTTTTT
abundance: -; d_gene: -; j_gene: TRBJ2-7; v_gene: TRBV7-9; CDR3aa: CASSYGTYEQYF; CDR3nt: TGTGCCAGCAGCTATGGGACCTACGAGCAGTACTTC
abundance: -; d_gene: TRBD1; j_gene: TRBJ1-3; v_gene: TRBV6-5; CDR3aa: CASSPRQGGNTIYF; CDR3nt: TGTGCCAGCAGTCCCCGACAGGGAGGAAACACCATATATTTT
abundance: -; d_gene: TRBD1; j_gene: TRBJ2-1; v_gene: TRBV4-3; CDR3aa: CASSQGTGFRNEQFF; CDR3nt: TGCGCCAGCAGCCAAGGGACAGGGTTCAGGAATGAGCAGTTCTTC
abundance: -; d_gene: TRBD2; j_gene: TRBJ2-2; v_gene: TRBV9; CDR3aa: CASSVDPSGGPANTGELFF; CDR3nt: TGTGCCAGCAGCGTAGACCCTAGCGGGGGCCCCGCGAACACCGGGGAGCTGTTTTTT
abundance: -; d_gene: -; j_gene: TRBJ1-4; v_gene: TRBV11-2; CDR3aa: CASSLGGRHEKLFF; CDR3nt: TGTGCCAGCAGCTTAGGCGGACGTCATGAAAAACTGTTTTTT
abundance: -; d_gene: -; j_gene: TRBJ1-1; v_gene: TRBV9; CDR3aa: CASSGATAVTEAFF; CDR3nt: TGTGCCAGCAGCGGGGCCACTGCGGTCACTGAAGCTTTCTTT
abundance: -; d_gene: TRBD1; j_gene: TRBJ2-7; v_gene: TRBV4-1; CDR3aa: CASSQELGQWIDEQYF; CDR3nt: TGCGCCAGCAGCCAAGAATTGGGACAGTGGATCGACGAGCAGTACTTC
abundance: -; d_gene: -; j_gene: TRBJ2-1; v_gene: TRBV4-3; CDR3aa: CASSQGEAGLESSYNEQFF; CDR3nt: TGCGCCAGCAGCCAGGGGGAAGCGGGCCTTGAAAGCTCCTACAATGAGCAGTTCTTC
abundance: -; d_gene: -; j_gene: TRBJ1-3; v_gene: TRBV29-1; CDR3aa: CSVEPGDSGNTIYF; CDR3nt: TGCAGCGTTGAGCCTGGAGACTCTGGAAACACCATATATTTT
abundance: -; d_gene: -; j_gene: TRBJ2-7; v_gene: TRBV2; CDR3aa: CASSPRGGHEQYF; CDR3nt: TGTGCCAGCAGCCCCAGGGGAGGCCACGAGCAGTACTTC
abundance: -; d_gene: TRBD1; j_gene: TRBJ2-7; v_gene: TRBV28; CDR3aa: CASSLSTGTASYEQYF; CDR3nt: TGTGCCAGCAGTTTATCGACCGGGACAGCTTCCTACGAGCAGTACTTC
abundance: -; d_gene: TRBD1; j_gene: TRBJ1-1; v_gene: TRBV4-3; CDR3aa: CASSQTGGFGEAFF; CDR3nt: TGCGCCAGCAGCCAGACAGGGGGCTTTGGTGAAGCTTTCTTT
abundance: -; d_gene: -; j_gene: TRBJ1-6; v_gene: TRBV27; CDR3aa: CASSWVEGNSPLHF; CDR3nt: TGTGCCAGCAGTTGGGTGGAAGGTAATTCACCCCTCCACTTT
abundance: once; d_gene: -; j_gene: TRBJ2-1; v_gene: TRBV5-1; CDR3aa: CASSEDGESSYNEQFF; CDR3nt: TGCGCCAGCAGCGAGGACGGGGAAAGCTCCTACAATGAGCAGTTCTTC
abundance: -; d_gene: -; j_gene: TRBJ2-7; v_gene: TRBV2; CDR3aa: CASSEALILDGSAYEQYF; CDR3nt: TGTGCCAGCAGTGAAGCGCTTATCTTGGACGGTAGTGCCTACGAGCAGTACTTC
abundance: -; d_gene: -; j_gene: TRBJ2-7; v_gene: TRBV4-1; CDR3aa: CASSLQTGGLYEQYF; CDR3nt: TGCGCCAGCAGCCTACAAACCGGGGGGCTCTACGAGCAGTACTTC
abundance: -; d_gene: -; j_gene: TRBJ2-4; v_gene: TRBV11-2; CDR3aa: CASSLGGAVSKNIQYF; CDR3nt: TGTGCCAGCAGCTTAGGCGGGGCGGTATCCAAAAACATTCAGTACTTC
abundance: -; d_gene: -; j_gene: TRBJ2-1; v_gene: TRBV30; CDR3aa: CAWSVKLGEQFF; CDR3nt: TGTGCCTGGAGTGTTAAGCTCGGTGAGCAGTTCTTC
abundance: -; d_gene: TRBD2; j_gene: TRBJ2-5; v_gene: TRBV6-1; CDR3aa: CASSGGLAEETQYF; CDR3nt: TGTGCCAGCAGCGGAGGACTAGCGGAAGAGACCCAGTACTTC
abundance: -; d_gene: -; j_gene: TRBJ1-2; v_gene: TRBV9; CDR3aa: CASSPPFGFNYGYTF; CDR3nt: TGTGCCAGCAGCCCGCCGTTTGGCTTTAACTATGGCTACACCTTC
abundance: -; d_gene: -; j_gene: TRBJ2-7; v_gene: TRBV4-3; CDR3aa: CASSQVLAAEGEQYF; CDR3nt: TGCGCCAGCAGCCAAGTTTTGGCAGCCGAGGGCGAGCAGTACTTC
abundance: once; d_gene: TRBD2; j_gene: TRBJ2-3; v_gene: TRBV5-1; CDR3aa: CASSLRTSGITDTQYF; CDR3nt: TGCGCCAGCAGCCTCCGGACTAGCGGGATAACAGATACGCAGTATTTT
abundance: -; d_gene: TRBD2; j_gene: TRBJ2-7; v_gene: TRBV7-9; CDR3aa: CASSPGTSELYEQYF; CDR3nt: TGTGCCAGCAGCCCCGGGACTAGCGAACTCTACGAGCAGTACTTC
abundance: -; d_gene: TRBD1; j_gene: TRBJ1-6; v_gene: TRBV6-5; CDR3aa: CASSYSGTGPYSPLHF; CDR3nt: TGTGCCAGCAGTTACTCCGGGACAGGACCATATTCACCCCTCCACTTT
abundance: -; d_gene: TRBD2; j_gene: TRBJ2-3; v_gene: TRBV4-3; CDR3aa: CASSQATSGSGWTDTQYF; CDR3nt: TGCGCCAGCAGCCAGGCTACTAGCGGGAGTGGATGGACAGATACGCAGTATTTT
abundance: -; d_gene: TRBD1; j_gene: TRBJ2-5; v_gene: TRBV28; CDR3aa: CASSSTGVALVETQYF; CDR3nt: TGTGCCAGCAGCTCGACAGGGGTTGCCCTGGTCGAGACCCAGTACTTC
abundance: -; d_gene: -; j_gene: TRBJ1-5; v_gene: TRBV7-6; CDR3aa: CASSLEENQPQHF; CDR3nt: TGTGCCAGCAGCTTAGAAGAGAATCAGCCCCAGCATTTT
abundance: -; d_gene: -; j_gene: TRBJ2-7; v_gene: TRBV7-9; CDR3aa: CASSSVRAYEQYF; CDR3nt: TGTGCCAGCAGCTCTGTCCGAGCCTACGAGCAGTACTTC
abundance: once; d_gene: TRBD2; j_gene: TRBJ2-3; v_gene: TRBV5-4; CDR3aa: CASSLDWGLAGGQDTQYF; CDR3nt: TGTGCCAGCAGCTTGGATTGGGGACTAGCGGGGGGGCAGGATACGCAGTATTTT
abundance: -; d_gene: -; j_gene: TRBJ2-5; v_gene: TRBV27; CDR3aa: CASSLRWGREETQYF; CDR3nt: TGTGCCAGCAGTTTAAGGTGGGGAAGGGAAGAGACCCAGTACTTC
abundance: -; d_gene: TRBD2; j_gene: TRBJ2-3; v_gene: TRBV7-6; CDR3aa: CASSFWGGSTDTQYF; CDR3nt: TGTGCCAGCAGCTTTTGGGGGGGTAGCACAGATACGCAGTATTTT
abundance: -; d_gene: TRBD1; j_gene: TRBJ1-2; v_gene: TRBV5-1; CDR3aa: CASSFGQGSDYGYTF; CDR3nt: TGCGCCAGCAGCTTTGGACAGGGAAGTGACTATGGCTACACCTTC
abundance: -; d_gene: TRBD2; j_gene: TRBJ2-7; v_gene: TRBV5-6; CDR3aa: CASSLEAGGPSSEQYF; CDR3nt: TGTGCCAGCAGCTTGGAGGCGGGAGGGCCAAGTAGCGAGCAGTACTTC
abundance: -; d_gene: -; j_gene: TRBJ2-7; v_gene: TRBV6-5; CDR3aa: CASNILETNSYEQYF; CDR3nt: TGTGCCAGCAACATCTTGGAGACTAACTCCTACGAGCAGTACTTC
abundance: -; d_gene: TRBD1; j_gene: TRBJ1-1; v_gene: TRBV4-1; CDR3aa: CASSQSTGQGFRNTEAFF; CDR3nt: TGCGCCAGCAGCCAATCGACGGGACAGGGGTTCCGGAACACTGAAGCTTTCTTT
abundance: -; d_gene: -; j_gene: TRBJ2-3; v_gene: TRBV20-1; CDR3aa: CSATWDTQYF; CDR3nt: TGCAGTGCTACCTGGGATACGCAGTATTTT
abundance: -; d_gene: -; j_gene: TRBJ2-2; v_gene: TRBV7-6; CDR3aa: CASSLALRAGELFF; CDR3nt: TGTGCCAGCAGCTTAGCTCTCCGGGCGGGGGAGCTGTTTTTT
abundance: -; d_gene: -; j_gene: TRBJ1-1; v_gene: TRBV19; CDR3aa: CASSVTSWTEAFF; CDR3nt: TGTGCCAGTAGTGTGACCAGTTGGACTGAAGCTTTCTTT
abundance: -; d_gene: -; j_gene: TRBJ2-2; v_gene: TRBV9; CDR3aa: CASSVALGGQSTGELFF; CDR3nt: TGTGCCAGCAGCGTAGCATTGGGGGGGCAGAGCACCGGGGAGCTGTTTTTT